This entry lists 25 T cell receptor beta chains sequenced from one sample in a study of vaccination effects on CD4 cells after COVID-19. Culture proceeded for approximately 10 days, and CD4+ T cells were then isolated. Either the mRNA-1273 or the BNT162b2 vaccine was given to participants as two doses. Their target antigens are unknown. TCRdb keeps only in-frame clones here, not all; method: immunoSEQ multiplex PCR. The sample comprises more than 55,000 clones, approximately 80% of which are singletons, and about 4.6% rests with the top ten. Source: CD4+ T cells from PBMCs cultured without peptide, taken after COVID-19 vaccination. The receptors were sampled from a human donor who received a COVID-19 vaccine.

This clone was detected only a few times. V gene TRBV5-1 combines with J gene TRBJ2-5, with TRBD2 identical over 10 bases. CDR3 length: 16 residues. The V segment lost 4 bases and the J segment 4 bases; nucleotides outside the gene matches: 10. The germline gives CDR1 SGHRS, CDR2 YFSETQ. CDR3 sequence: CASSPGSGGAGETQYF. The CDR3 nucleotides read TGCGCCAGCAGCCCTGGAAGCGGGGGGGCCGGAGAGACCCAGTACTTC.

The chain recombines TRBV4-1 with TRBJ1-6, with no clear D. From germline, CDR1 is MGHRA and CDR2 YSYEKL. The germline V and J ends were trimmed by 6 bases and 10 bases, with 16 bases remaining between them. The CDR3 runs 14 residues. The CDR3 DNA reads TGCGCCAGCAGATACCACCCCGAGGAGTCACCCCTCCACTTT. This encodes CASRYHPEESPLHF.

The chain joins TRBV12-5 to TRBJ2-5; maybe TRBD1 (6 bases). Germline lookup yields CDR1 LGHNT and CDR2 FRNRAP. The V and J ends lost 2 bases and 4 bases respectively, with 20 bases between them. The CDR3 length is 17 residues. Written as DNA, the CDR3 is TGTGCTAGTGGTTTGAGTACAGGGTCCCAACAGGGAGAGACCCAGTACTTC. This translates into CASGLSTGSQQGETQYF.

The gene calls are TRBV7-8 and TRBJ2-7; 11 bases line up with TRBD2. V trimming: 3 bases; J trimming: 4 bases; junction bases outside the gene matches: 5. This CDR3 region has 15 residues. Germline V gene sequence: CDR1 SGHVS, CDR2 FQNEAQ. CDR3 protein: CASSLGTSGRYEQYF. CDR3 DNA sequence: TGTGCCAGCAGCTTGGGGACTAGCGGTCGTTACGAGCAGTACTTC.

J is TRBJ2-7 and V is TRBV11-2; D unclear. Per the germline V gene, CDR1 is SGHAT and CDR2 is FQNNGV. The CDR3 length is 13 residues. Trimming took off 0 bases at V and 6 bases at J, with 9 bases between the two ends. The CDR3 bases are TGTGCCAGCAGCTTAGACCGGGCCAGCGAGCAGTACTTC. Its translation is CASSLDRASEQYF.

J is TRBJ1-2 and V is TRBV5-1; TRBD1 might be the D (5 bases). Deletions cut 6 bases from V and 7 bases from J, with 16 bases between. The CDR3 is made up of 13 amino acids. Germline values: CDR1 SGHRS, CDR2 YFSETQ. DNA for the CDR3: TGCGCCAGCACTCGGAGAGGGGACGGTGGCTACACCTTC. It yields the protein CASTRRGDGGYTF.

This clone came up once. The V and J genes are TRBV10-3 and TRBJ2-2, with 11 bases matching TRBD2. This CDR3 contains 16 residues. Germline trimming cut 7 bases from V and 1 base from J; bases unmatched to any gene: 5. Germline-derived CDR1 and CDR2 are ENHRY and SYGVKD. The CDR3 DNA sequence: TGTGCCATCAAGGACCTAGCGGGGGGGAACACCGGGGAGCTGTTTTTT. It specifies CAIKDLAGGNTGELFF.

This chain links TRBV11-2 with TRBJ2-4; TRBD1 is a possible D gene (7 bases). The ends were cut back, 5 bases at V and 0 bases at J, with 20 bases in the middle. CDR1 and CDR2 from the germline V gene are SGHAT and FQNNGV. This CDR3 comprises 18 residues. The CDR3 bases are TGTGCCAGCAGCCCCCCCGCGGGGACAGCCCTAGCCAAAAACATTCAGTACTTC. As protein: CASSPPAGTALAKNIQYF.

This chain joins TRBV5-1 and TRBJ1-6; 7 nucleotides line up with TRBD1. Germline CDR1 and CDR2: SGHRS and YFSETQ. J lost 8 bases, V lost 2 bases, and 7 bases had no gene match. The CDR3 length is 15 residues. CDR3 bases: TGCGCCAGCAGCTTCTGGCAGGGGGGTGATTCACCCCTCCACTTT. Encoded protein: CASSFWQGGDSPLHF.

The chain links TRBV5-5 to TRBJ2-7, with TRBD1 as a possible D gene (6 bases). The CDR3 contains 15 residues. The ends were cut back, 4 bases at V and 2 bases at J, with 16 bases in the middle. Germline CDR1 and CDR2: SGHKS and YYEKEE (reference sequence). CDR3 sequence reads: CASSQGIRGPYEQYF. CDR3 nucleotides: TGTGCCAGCAGCCAAGGCATCAGGGGCCCCTACGAGCAGTACTTC.

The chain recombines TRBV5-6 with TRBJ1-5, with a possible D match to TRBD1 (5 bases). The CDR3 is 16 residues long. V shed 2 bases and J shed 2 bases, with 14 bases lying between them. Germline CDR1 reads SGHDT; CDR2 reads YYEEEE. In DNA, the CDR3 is TGTGCCAGCAGCTTCGGGACCGCGGGGGGCAATCAGCCCCAGCATTTT. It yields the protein CASSFGTAGGNQPQHF.

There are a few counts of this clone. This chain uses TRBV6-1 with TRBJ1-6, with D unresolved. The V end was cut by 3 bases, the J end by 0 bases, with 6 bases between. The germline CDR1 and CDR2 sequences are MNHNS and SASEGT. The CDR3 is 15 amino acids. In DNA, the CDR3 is TGTGCCAGCAGTGATGAGAGCTCCTATAATTCACCCCTCCACTTT. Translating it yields CASSDESSYNSPLHF.

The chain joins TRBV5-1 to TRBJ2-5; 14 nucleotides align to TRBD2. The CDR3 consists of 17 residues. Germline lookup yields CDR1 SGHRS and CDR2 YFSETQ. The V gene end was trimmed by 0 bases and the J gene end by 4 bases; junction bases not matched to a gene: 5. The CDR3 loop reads CASSLVGLAGGGETQYF. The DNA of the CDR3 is TGCGCCAGCAGCTTGGTAGGACTAGCGGGAGGAGGAGAGACCCAGTACTTC.

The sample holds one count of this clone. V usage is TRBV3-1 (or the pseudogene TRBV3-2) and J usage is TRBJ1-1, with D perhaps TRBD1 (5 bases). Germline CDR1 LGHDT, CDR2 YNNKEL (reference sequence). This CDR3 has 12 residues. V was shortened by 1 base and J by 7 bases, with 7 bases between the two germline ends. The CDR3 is CASSQGGSEAFF. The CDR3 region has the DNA TGTGCCAGCAGCCAAGGGGGCAGTGAAGCTTTCTTT.

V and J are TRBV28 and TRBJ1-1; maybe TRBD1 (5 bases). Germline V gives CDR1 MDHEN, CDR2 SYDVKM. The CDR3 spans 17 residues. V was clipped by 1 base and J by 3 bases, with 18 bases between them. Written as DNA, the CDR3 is TGTGCCAGCAGTTTATCACGCTGGGGGATCGGGTACACTGAAGCTTTCTTT. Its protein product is CASSLSRWGIGYTEAFF.

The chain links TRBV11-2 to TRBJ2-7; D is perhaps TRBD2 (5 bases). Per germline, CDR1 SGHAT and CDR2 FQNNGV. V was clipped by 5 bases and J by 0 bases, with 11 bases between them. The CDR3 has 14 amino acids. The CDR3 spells CASSLMTNSYEQYF. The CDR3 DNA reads TGTGCCAGCAGCCTGATGACTAACTCCTACGAGCAGTACTTC.

The CDR3 DNA reads TGCGCCAGCAGCCCCGAGGGGTCAGAAACAAGTTCACCCCTCCACTTT. This sequence encodes CASSPEGSETSSPLHF. The V and J genes are TRBV4-3 and TRBJ1-6, with a possible D match to TRBD1 (5 bases). The germline V and J ends were trimmed by 4 bases and 9 bases, with 19 bases remaining between them. This CDR3 has 16 residues. Per the germline V gene, CDR1 is LGHNA and CDR2 is YSLEER.

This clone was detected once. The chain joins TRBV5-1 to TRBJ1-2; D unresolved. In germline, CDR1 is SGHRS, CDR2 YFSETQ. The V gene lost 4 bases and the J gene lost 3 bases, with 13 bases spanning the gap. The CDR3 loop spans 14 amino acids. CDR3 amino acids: CASSPGVSDYGYTF. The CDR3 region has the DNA TGCGCCAGCAGCCCTGGGGTGTCGGACTATGGCTACACCTTC.

In nucleotides, the CDR3 is TGTGCCAGCAGTGAGCAGGGCCGGACCGGGCAGTACTTC. Translating it yields CASSEQGRTGQYF. V gene TRBV27 combines with J gene TRBJ2-7, with D perhaps matching TRBD1 (5 bases). Trimming took 5 bases from V and 9 from J, leaving 17 bases between them. CDR1 MNHEY and CDR2 SMNVEV come from the germline V gene (reference sequence). The length of the CDR3 is 13 residues.

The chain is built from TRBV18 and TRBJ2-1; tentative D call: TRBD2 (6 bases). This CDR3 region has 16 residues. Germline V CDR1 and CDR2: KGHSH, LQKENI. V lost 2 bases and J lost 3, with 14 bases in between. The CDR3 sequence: CASSPRIRLDYNEQFF. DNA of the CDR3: TGTGCCAGCTCACCAAGGATTCGACTAGACTACAATGAGCAGTTCTTC.

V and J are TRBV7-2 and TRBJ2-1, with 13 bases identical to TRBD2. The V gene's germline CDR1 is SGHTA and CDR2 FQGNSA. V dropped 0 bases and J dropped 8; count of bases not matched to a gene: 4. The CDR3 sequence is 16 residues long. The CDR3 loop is CASSLAGTSGTHEQFF. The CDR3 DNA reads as TGTGCCAGCAGCTTAGCCGGGACTAGCGGGACCCATGAGCAGTTCTTC.

This CDR3 is CASKEGHNSPLHF. Here the CDR3 DNA reads TGTGCCAGCAAAGAAGGCCATAATTCACCCCTCCACTTT. The chain combines TRBV2 with TRBJ1-6; D gene uncertain. Per the germline V gene, CDR1 is SNHLY and CDR2 is FYNNEI. Trimming cost V 7 bases and J 5 bases, with 9 bases left between them. CDR3 length: 13 amino acids.

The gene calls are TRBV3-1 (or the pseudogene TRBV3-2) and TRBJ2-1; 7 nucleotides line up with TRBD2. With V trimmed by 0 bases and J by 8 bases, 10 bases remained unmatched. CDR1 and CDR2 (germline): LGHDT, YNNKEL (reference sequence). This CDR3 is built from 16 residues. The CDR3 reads CASSQEPGGLYHEQFF. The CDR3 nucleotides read TGTGCCAGCAGCCAAGAGCCGGGAGGTCTGTATCATGAGCAGTTCTTC.

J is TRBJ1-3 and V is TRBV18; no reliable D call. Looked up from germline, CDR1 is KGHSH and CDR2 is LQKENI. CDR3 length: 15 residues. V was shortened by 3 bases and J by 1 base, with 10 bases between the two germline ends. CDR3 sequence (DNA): TGTGCCAGCTCACCTCCTAGGAGTTCTGGAAACACCATATATTTT. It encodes CASSPPRSSGNTIYF.

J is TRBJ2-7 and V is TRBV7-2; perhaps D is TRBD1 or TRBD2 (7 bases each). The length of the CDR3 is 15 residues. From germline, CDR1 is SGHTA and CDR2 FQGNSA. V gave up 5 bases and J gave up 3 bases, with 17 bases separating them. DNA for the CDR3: TGTGCCAGCAGCATACGACAGGGAGGGAACTACGAGCAGTACTTC. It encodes CASSIRQGGNYEQYF.